Following are 10 T cell receptor beta chains from one sample sequenced in a study of T cells after yellow fever vaccination. TCRdb redid the calling of the 5' RACE reads with MiXCR, one entry per CDR3 protein. The data contain about 340,000 distinct CDR3 sequences, 9.5% to 15% of them singletons. The starting material was CD4+ T cells sorted from PBMCs, obtained 15 days after the yellow fever booster vaccination. These TCRs come from a young man who received the YFV17D yellow fever vaccine.

J is TRBJ2-3 and V is TRBV4-1, with TRBD2 matching 7 bases. Unmatched junction bases numbered 11, after V lost 4 bases and J lost 4 bases. In germline, CDR1 is MGHRA, CDR2 YSYEKL. The length of the CDR3 is 16 residues. CDR3 DNA: TGCGCCAGCAGCCTCGCCTTGCTCCGGGAGGCAGATACGCAGTATTTT. The encoded protein is CASSLALLREADTQYF.

The rearrangement links TRBV7-2 to TRBJ1-6, with D tentatively TRBD1 (5 bases). The CDR3 extends over 16 amino acids. Germline loops: CDR1 SGHTA, CDR2 FQGNSA. Trimming shortened V by 1 base and J by 8 bases, and 15 bases separated the two germline ends. CDR3 in amino acids: CASSLGVRGQDSPLHF. DNA of the CDR3: TGTGCCAGCAGCTTAGGTGTTCGGGGCCAGGATTCACCCCTCCACTTT.

The chain carries TRBV6-5 and TRBJ1-2; weak D call: TRBD1 (5 bases). The length of the CDR3 is 13 residues. Looked up from germline, CDR1 is MNHEY and CDR2 is SVGAGI. Trimming left V 6 bases short and J 8 bases short, with 16 bases between. CDR3 in amino acids: CASSSDSRVGYTF. Written as DNA, the CDR3 is TGTGCCAGCAGCAGTGACAGCCGAGTGGGCTACACCTTC.

This clonotype turned up a few times. The chain carries TRBV7-2 and TRBJ1-2; D gene ambiguous. V was pared by 5 bases and J by 6 bases, with 19 bases between. Per germline, CDR1 SGHTA and CDR2 FQGNSA. The CDR3 loop spans 15 amino acids. The CDR3 region has the DNA TGTGCCAGCAGCCTAACACGGTCGGGCGCGAATGGCTACACCTTC. As protein: CASSLTRSGANGYTF.

This clonotype was observed at least ten times. V and J are TRBV7-6 and TRBJ2-6; D is unclear. The CDR3 covers 16 residues. Deletions cut 4 bases from V and 0 bases from J, with 10 bases between. Germline lookup yields CDR1 SGHVS and CDR2 FNYEAQ. CDR3 residues: CASSSRANSGANVLTF. In DNA form, the CDR3 reads TGTGCCAGCAGCTCAAGGGCGAACTCTGGGGCCAACGTCCTGACTTTC.

This clonotype was recorded at least ten times. V is TRBV18 and J is TRBJ2-5; the D is unclear. With 8 bases removed from V and 3 bases from J, the gap between germline ends came to 7 bases. CDR3 length: 11 amino acids. CDR1 KGHSH and CDR2 LQKENI come from the germline V gene. CDR3 region: CASSPKETQYF. CDR3 coding DNA: TGTGCCAGCAGCCCTAAAGAGACCCAGTACTTC. Full variable domain (rest looked up from reference TRBV18 and TRBJ2-5): NAGVMQNPRHLVRRRGQEARLRCSPMKGHSHVYWYRQLPEEGLKFMVYLQKENIIDESGMPKERFSAEFPKEGPSILRIQQVVRGDSAAYFCASSPKETQYFGPGTRLLVL.

This clonotype was seen more than once but under ten times. This chain links TRBV27 with TRBJ1-3; a weak D match, TRBD1 (6 bases). CDR1 and CDR2 from the germline V gene are MNHEY and SMNVEV (reference sequence). V gave up 4 bases and J gave up 1 base, with 11 bases separating them. This CDR3 is built from 15 residues. In DNA form, the CDR3 reads TGTGCCAGCAGTTCTGCACAGGGATCTGGAAACACCATATATTTT. Its translation: CASSSAQGSGNTIYF.

At least ten counts were recorded for this clonotype. The junction and the germline gene differ at one end; a read error may be behind it. The chain joins TRBV5-1 to TRBJ2-7; D ambiguous. From germline, CDR1 is SGHRS and CDR2 YFSETQ. This CDR3 is 13 amino acids long. As DNA, the CDR3 is TGTGCCAGCAGCTTTGGCGGTCCCTACGAGCAGTACTTC. It encodes CASSFGGPYEQYF.

This chain connects TRBV7-9 to TRBJ1-1; D is perhaps TRBD1 (5 bases). Germline CDR1 SEHNR, CDR2 FQNEAQ (reference sequence). V was trimmed by 6 bases and J by 0 bases, leaving 11 bases between them. This CDR3 spans 14 amino acids. CDR3 protein: CASSFTGVNTEAFF. The CDR3 bases are TGTGCCAGCAGTTTCACAGGAGTGAACACTGAAGCTTTCTTT.

This clonotype was observed at least ten times. The chain couples TRBV7-3 to TRBJ2-1; 8 bases map to TRBD2. The CDR3 totals 18 residues. Trimming at V came to 3 bases and at J to 6 bases, leaving 16 bases not matched to a gene. CDR1 and CDR2 (germline): SGHTA, FQGTGA. The CDR3 bases are TGTGCCAGCAGCTTTGGACTAGCCCGGACTAGTGGCCCCAATGAGCAGTTCTTC. It encodes CASSFGLARTSGPNEQFF.